Sequencing of this TCR beta chain was carried out in a study of shared clonotypes between healthy human individuals. Genomic DNA of every subset was divided equally among multiple immunoSEQ plates. Here immunoSEQ multiplex PCR was the method, and the copy in TCRdb shows in-frame clones only, minus some. The sample has around 2,000,000 clones, 95% seen once. This CDR3 has 15 amino acids. Per the germline V gene, CDR1 is MNHEY and CDR2 is SVGAGI. Trimming left V 2 bases short and J 3 bases short, with 11 bases between. The J gene is TRBJ2-1, the V gene TRBV6-5; D is perhaps TRBD2 (6 bases). This TCR was recovered from a man aged 18 to 29 in good health. The sequenced material came from naive CD4+ T cells sorted from blood. Subset of the sample: CD45RA+ positively selected. The CDR3 is CASSYAATSYNEQFF. Written as DNA, the CDR3 is TGTGCCAGCAGTTACGCAGCGACTAGCTACAATGAGCAGTTCTTC.